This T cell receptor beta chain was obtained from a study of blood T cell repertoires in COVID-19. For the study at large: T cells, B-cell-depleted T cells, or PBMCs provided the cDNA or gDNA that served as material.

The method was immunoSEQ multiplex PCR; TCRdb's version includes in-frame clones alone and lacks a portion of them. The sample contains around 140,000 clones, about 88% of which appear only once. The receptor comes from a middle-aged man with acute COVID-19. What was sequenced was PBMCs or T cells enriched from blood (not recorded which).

The CDR3 sequence is CASSPTSANYNEQFF. The CDR3 DNA follows: TGTGCCAGCTCGCCTACTAGCGCCAACTACAATGAGCAGTTCTTC. The rearrangement uses TRBV9 and TRBJ2-1, with 7 bases identical to TRBD2. The trim removed 7 bases at V and 3 bases at J, leaving 10 bases unmatched. This CDR3 has 15 amino acids. Germline assignment: CDR1 SGDLS and CDR2 YYNGEE.